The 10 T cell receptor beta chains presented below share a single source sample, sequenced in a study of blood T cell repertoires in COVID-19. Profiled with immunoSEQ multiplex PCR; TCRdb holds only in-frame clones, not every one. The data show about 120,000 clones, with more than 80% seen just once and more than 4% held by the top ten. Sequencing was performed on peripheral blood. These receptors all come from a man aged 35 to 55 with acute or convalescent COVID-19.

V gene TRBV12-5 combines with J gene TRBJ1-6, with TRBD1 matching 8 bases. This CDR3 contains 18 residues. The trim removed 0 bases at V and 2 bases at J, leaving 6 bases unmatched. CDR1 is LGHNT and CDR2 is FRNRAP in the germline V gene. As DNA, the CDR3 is TGTGCTAGTGGTTTGGTACTTCAGGGGGCTGCCTATAATTCACCCCTCCACTTT. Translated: CASGLVLQGAAYNSPLHF.

CDR3 sequence (DNA): TGTGCCAGCAGCCCAACAGCGGACAGGTCCGGGGAGCTGTTTTTT. This translates into CASSPTADRSGELFF. The chain has TRBV9 and TRBJ2-2; 7 nucleotides line up with TRBD1. This CDR3 region has 15 residues. Per germline, CDR1 SGDLS and CDR2 YYNGEE. The ends lost 4 bases at V and 6 bases at J; junction bases unmatched: 9.

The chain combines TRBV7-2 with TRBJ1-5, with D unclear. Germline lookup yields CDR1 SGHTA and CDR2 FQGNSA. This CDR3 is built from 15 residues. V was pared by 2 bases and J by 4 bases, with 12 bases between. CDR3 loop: CASSLYYSLNQPQHF. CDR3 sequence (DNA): TGTGCCAGCAGCTTATATTACTCTTTAAATCAGCCCCAGCATTTT. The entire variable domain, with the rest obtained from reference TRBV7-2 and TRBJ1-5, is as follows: GAGVSQSPSNKVTEKGKDVELRCDPISGHTALYWYRQSLGQGLEFLIYFQGNSAPDKSGLPSDRFSAERTGGSVSTLTIQRTQQEDSAVYLCASSLYYSLNQPQHFGDGTRLSIL.

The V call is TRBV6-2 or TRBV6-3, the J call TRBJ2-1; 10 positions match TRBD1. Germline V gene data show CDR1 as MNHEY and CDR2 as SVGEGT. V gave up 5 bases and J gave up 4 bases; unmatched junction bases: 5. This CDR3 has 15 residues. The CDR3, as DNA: TGTGCCAGCAGTCCGGGACAGGGGACTTACAATGAGCAGTTCTTC. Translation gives CASSPGQGTYNEQFF.

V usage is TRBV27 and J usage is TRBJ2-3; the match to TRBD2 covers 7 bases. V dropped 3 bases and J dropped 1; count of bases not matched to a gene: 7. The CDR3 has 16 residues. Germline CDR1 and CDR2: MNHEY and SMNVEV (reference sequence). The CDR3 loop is CASSLGTAGGTDTQYF. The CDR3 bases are TGTGCCAGCAGTTTGGGGACCGCGGGAGGCACAGATACGCAGTATTTT.

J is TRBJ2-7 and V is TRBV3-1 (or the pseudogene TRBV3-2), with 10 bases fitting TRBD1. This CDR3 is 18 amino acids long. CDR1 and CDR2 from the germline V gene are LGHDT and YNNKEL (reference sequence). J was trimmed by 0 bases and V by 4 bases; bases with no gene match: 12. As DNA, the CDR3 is TGTGCCAGCAGCCGTACCCACTCGACAGGGGGCTTCTCCTACGAGCAGTACTTC. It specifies CASSRTHSTGGFSYEQYF.

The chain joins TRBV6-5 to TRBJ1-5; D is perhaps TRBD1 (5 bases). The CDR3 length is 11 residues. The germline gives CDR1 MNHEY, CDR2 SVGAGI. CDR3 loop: CDRYSNQPQHF. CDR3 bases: TGTGACAGGTATAGCAATCAGCCCCAGCATTTT.

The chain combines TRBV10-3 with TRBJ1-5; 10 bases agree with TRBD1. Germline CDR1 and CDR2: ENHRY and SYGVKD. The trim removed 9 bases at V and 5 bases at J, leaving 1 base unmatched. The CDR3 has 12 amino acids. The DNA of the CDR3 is TGTGCCATTGGACAGGGGGATCAGCCCCAGCATTTT. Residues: CAIGQGDQPQHF.

DNA for the CDR3: TGTGCCAGCAGCTCCCTAGCGGGGGGAGGTACGCAGTATTTT. It encodes CASSSLAGGGTQYF. The chain couples TRBV7-2 to TRBJ2-3; 11 nucleotides agree with TRBD2. The CDR3 has 14 amino acids. Germline-derived CDR1 and CDR2 are SGHTA and FQGNSA. V was pared by 4 bases and J by 8 bases, with 5 bases of the junction left unmatched.

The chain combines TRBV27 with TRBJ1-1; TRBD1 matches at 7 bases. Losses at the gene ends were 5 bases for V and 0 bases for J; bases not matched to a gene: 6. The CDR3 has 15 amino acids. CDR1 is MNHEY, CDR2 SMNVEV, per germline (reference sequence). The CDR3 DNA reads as TGTGCCAGCAGTCGACAGGGCCGGGTGAACACTGAAGCTTTCTTT. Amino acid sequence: CASSRQGRVNTEAFF.